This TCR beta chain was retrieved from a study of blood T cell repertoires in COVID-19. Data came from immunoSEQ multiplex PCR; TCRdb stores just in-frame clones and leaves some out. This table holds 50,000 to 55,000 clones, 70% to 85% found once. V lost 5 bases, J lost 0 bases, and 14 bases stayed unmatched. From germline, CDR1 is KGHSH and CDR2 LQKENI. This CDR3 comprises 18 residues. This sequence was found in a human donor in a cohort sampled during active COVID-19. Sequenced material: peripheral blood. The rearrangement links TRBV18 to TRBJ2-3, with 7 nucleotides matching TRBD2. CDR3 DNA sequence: TGTGCCAGCTCAACCCGGAACCGCGGGGGACCCAGCACAGATACGCAGTATTTT. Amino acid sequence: CASSTRNRGGPSTDTQYF. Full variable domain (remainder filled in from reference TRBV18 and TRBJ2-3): NAGVMQNPRHLVRRRGQEARLRCSPMKGHSHVYWYRQLPEEGLKFMVYLQKENIIDESGMPKERFSAEFPKEGPSILRIQQVVRGDSAAYFCASSTRNRGGPSTDTQYFGPGTRLTVL.